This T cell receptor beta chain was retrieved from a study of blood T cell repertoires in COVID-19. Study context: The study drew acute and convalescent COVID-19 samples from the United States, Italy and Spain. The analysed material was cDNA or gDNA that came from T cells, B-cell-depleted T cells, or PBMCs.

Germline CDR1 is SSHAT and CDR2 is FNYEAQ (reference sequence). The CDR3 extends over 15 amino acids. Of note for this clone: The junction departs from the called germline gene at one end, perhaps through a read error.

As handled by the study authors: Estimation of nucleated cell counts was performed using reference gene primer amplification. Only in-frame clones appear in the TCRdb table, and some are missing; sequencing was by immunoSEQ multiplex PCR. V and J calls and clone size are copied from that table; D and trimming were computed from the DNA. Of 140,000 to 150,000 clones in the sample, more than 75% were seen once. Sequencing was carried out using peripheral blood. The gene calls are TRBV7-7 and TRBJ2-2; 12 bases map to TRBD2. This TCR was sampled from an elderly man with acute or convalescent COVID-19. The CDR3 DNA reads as TGTGCTAGCAGCTCTAGGACTAGCGGGGCCGGGGAGCTGTTTTTT. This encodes CASSSRTSGAGELFF. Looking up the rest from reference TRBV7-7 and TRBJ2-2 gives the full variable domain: GAGVSQSPRYKVTKRGQDVTLRCDPISSHATLYWYQQALGQGPEFLTYFNYEAQPDKSGLPSDRFSAERPEGSISTLTIQRTEQRDSAMYRCASSSRTSGAGELFFGEGSRLTVL.